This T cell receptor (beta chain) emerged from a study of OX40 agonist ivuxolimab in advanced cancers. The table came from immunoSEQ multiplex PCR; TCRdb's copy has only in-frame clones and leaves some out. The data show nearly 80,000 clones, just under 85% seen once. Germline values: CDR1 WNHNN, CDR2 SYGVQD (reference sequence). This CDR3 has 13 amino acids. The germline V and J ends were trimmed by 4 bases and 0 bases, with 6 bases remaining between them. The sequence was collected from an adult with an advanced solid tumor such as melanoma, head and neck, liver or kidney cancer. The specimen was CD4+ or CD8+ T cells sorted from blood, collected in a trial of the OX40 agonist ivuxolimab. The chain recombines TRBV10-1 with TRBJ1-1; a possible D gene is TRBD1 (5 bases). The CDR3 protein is CASSVGVNTEAFF. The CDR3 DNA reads TGCGCCAGCAGTGTGGGGGTGAACACTGAAGCTTTCTTT.